Listed here are 21 T cell receptor beta chains from one sample, sequenced in a study of cytomegalovirus exposure and HLA in healthy donors. PCR involved 60 Vbeta and 13 Jbeta primers. Produced via immunoSEQ multiplex PCR; TCRdb's table is partial and in-frame only. The table records some 180,000 clones, 75% to 85% of them present only once. Sample: PBMCs. These receptors were obtained from a girl aged 2 to 9 in good health and CMV-seropositive.

In this sample, this clone turned up once. J is TRBJ2-3 and V is TRBV6-5; 11 positions agree with TRBD2. The CDR3 loop spans 15 amino acids. V lost 7 bases, J lost 2 bases, and 5 bases stayed unmatched. Germline CDR1 reads MNHEY; CDR2 reads SVGAGI. The CDR3 sequence: CASTRLAGSTDTQYF. The CDR3 nucleotides read TGTGCCAGCACTCGACTAGCGGGATCCACAGATACGCAGTATTTT.

V usage is TRBV14 and J usage is TRBJ1-5; possible D gene TRBD1, 5 bases. CDR1 SGHDN and CDR2 FVKESK come from the germline V gene. There are 14 residues in the CDR3. V lost 8 bases and J lost 6, with 17 bases in between. CDR3 protein: CASLRQGAPQPQHF. The DNA for the CDR3 is TGTGCCAGCCTGCGTCAAGGGGCGCCTCAGCCCCAGCATTTT.

The genes are TRBV30 and TRBJ1-5; D may be TRBD1 (5 bases). The V gene lost 0 bases and the J gene lost 3 bases, with 9 bases spanning the gap. Germline V lookup: CDR1 GTSNPN, CDR2 SVGIG (reference sequence). This CDR3 contains 14 residues. CDR3 protein: CAWSVSRVNQPQHF. The CDR3 DNA follows: TGTGCCTGGAGTGTATCCAGGGTCAATCAGCCCCAGCATTTT.

This chain connects TRBV5-6 to TRBJ2-6; TRBD1 is a possible D gene (6 bases). V was pared by 4 bases and J by 4 bases, with 12 bases between. This CDR3 region has 15 residues. Per the germline V gene, CDR1 is SGHDT and CDR2 is YYEEEE. The CDR3 DNA sequence: TGTGCCAGCAGCATGACAGGCACGGGGGCCAACGTCCTGACTTTC. This sequence encodes CASSMTGTGANVLTF. The whole variable domain, remainder taken from reference TRBV5-6 and TRBJ2-6, is DAGVTQSPTHLIKTRGQQVTLRCSPKSGHDTVSWYQQALGQGPQFIFQYYEEEERQRGNFPDRFSGHQFPNYSSELNVNALLLGDSALYLCASSMTGTGANVLTFGAGSRLTVL.

As for this clone: A read error may produce the germline difference seen at one junction end. The J gene is TRBJ1-4, the V gene TRBV11-2, with D possibly TRBD1 on 6 matching bases. Germline CDR1 reads SGHAT; CDR2 reads FQNNGV. The CDR3 spans 15 residues. The chain's CDR3 is CASSLGTGLGERLFF. CDR3 bases: TGTGCCAGCAGCTTAGGCACAGGGCTCGGGGAAAGACTGTTTTTT.

There are a few counts of this clone. This chain connects TRBV6-1 to TRBJ1-5; D may be TRBD1 (5 bases). The germline CDR1 and CDR2 sequences are MNHNS and SASEGT. CDR3 length equals 13 residues. Trimming removed 5 bases at V and 5 bases at J, with 10 bases between. The CDR3 nucleotides read TGTGCCAGCAGTCAGGACATTTATCAGCCCCAGCATTTT. This codes for CASSQDIYQPQHF.

V is TRBV9 and J is TRBJ1-2; D uncertain. Trimming took off 0 bases at V and 1 base at J, with 13 bases between the two ends. Germline lookup yields CDR1 SGDLS and CDR2 YYNGEE. The CDR3 runs to 16 residues. CDR3 bases: TGTGCCAGCAGCGTAGTCCCGGACGGGAATAACTATGGCTACACCTTC. Translation gives CASSVVPDGNNYGYTF.

The chain combines TRBV5-1 with TRBJ2-7; 13 nucleotides agree with TRBD2. V shed 4 bases, J shed 0 bases, and the junction held 7 bases outside the gene matches. Germline loops: CDR1 SGHRS, CDR2 YFSETQ. This CDR3 has 17 residues. DNA of the CDR3: TGCGCCAGCAGCGTTGGACTAGCGGGGGTGAGCTCCTACGAGCAGTACTTC. Encoded protein: CASSVGLAGVSSYEQYF.

The chain employs TRBV5-1 and TRBJ1-1; no firm D call. Deletions cut 0 bases from V and 6 bases from J, with 9 bases between. Per germline, CDR1 SGHRS and CDR2 YFSETQ. This CDR3 is built from 13 residues. CDR3 sequence: CASSLVVSAEAFF. The CDR3 DNA follows: TGCGCCAGCAGCTTGGTTGTGAGCGCTGAAGCTTTCTTT.

This rearrangement joins TRBV2 to TRBJ1-5; D not certain. The CDR3 runs to 17 residues. Germline V gene sequence: CDR1 SNHLY, CDR2 FYNNEI. With 3 bases removed from V and 3 bases from J, the gap between germline ends came to 18 bases. The CDR3 bases are TGTGCCAGCAGTGACGGTCTGGGCACAGCCATCAATCAGCCCCAGCATTTT. It translates to CASSDGLGTAINQPQHF.

V gene TRBV19 combines with J gene TRBJ2-7, with TRBD1 identical over 9 bases. The CDR3 contains 15 residues. V dropped 2 bases and J dropped 0; count of bases not matched to a gene: 2. From germline, CDR1 is LNHDA and CDR2 SQIVND (reference sequence). This CDR3 reads CASSIRGQGSYEQYF. The CDR3 bases are TGTGCCAGTAGTATAAGGGGACAGGGCTCCTACGAGCAGTACTTC.

This chain links TRBV5-4 with TRBJ2-1, with 7 nucleotides matching TRBD1. The CDR3 consists of 17 residues. Germline V CDR1 and CDR2: SGHNT, YYREEE (reference sequence). V was pared by 0 bases and J by 3 bases, with 9 bases of the junction left unmatched. DNA for the CDR3: TGTGCCAGCAGCTTGGGGGGACAGCAGAGGAACTACAATGAGCAGTTCTTC. Its translation is CASSLGGQQRNYNEQFF. Looking up the rest from reference TRBV5-4 and TRBJ2-1 gives the full variable domain: ETGVTQSPTHLIKTRGQQVTLRCSSQSGHNTVSWYQQALGQGPQFIFQYYREEENGRGNFPPRFSGLQFPNYSSELNVNALELDDSALYLCASSLGGQQRNYNEQFFGPGTRLTVL.

The genes are TRBV30 and TRBJ1-1; 9 nucleotides align to TRBD1. Germline CDR1 GTSNPN, CDR2 SVGIG (reference sequence). The junction had 4 bases not matched to a gene; V was cut back by 0 bases and J by 5 bases. The CDR3 runs to 14 residues. CDR3 residues: CAWSVQGAWTEAFF. CDR3 DNA sequence: TGTGCCTGGAGTGTACAGGGGGCATGGACTGAAGCTTTCTTT.

The chain recombines TRBV9 with TRBJ2-7; 11 nucleotides align to TRBD2. In germline, CDR1 is SGDLS, CDR2 YYNGEE. This CDR3 is built from 16 residues. Trimming removed 4 bases from V and 0 bases from J; junction bases left unmatched: 6. The CDR3 region is CASSPSLAGGSYEQYF. The CDR3 DNA reads TGTGCCAGCAGCCCGTCCCTAGCGGGAGGCTCCTACGAGCAGTACTTC. The whole variable domain, filled in from reference TRBV9 and TRBJ2-7, reads DSGVTQTPKHLITATGQRVTLRCSPRSGDLSVYWYQQSLDQGLQFLIQYYNGEERAKGNILERFSAQQFPDLHSELNLSSLELGDSALYFCASSPSLAGGSYEQYFGPGTRLTVT.

This clone was picked up one time. CDR3 in DNA: TGTGCCACCAGCAGAGTGAGAGGACAGGGGGCAAATGGCTACACCTTC. It specifies CATSRVRGQGANGYTF. J is TRBJ1-2 and V is TRBV15; 11 bases fit TRBD1. The length of the CDR3 is 16 residues. Germline trimming cut 1 base from V and 6 bases from J; bases unmatched to any gene: 7. CDR1 is LNHNV, CDR2 YYDKDF, per germline (reference sequence).

The chain is built from TRBV14 and TRBJ2-7; perhaps TRBD2 as D (5 bases). With 4 bases removed from V and 2 bases from J, the gap between germline ends came to 12 bases. The germline CDR1 and CDR2 sequences are SGHDN and FVKESK. The CDR3 runs to 14 residues. CDR3 loop: CASSPTDFTYEQYF. The CDR3 DNA is TGTGCCAGCAGCCCGACGGACTTCACCTACGAGCAGTACTTC.

The chain uses TRBV7-9 and TRBJ2-1; 8 nucleotides align to TRBD2. Trimming cost V 4 bases and J 3 bases; bases outside gene matches: 2. The CDR3 covers 14 residues. Germline V gene sequence: CDR1 SEHNR, CDR2 FQNEAQ (reference sequence). In nucleotides, the CDR3 is TGTGCCAGCAGCTCGGGGGGGCTCTACAATGAGCAGTTCTTC. Protein product: CASSSGGLYNEQFF.

This chain uses TRBV6-6 with TRBJ2-7; D is perhaps TRBD1 (7 bases). The CDR3 totals 16 residues. Trimming stripped 2 bases from V and 6 bases from J, with 20 bases between. Germline V gene sequence: CDR1 MNHNY, CDR2 SVGAGI (reference sequence). CDR3 sequence (DNA): TGTGCCAGCAGTTACGGTACCACCCGCCAGGGGGGCGAGCAGTACTTC. Translation: CASSYGTTRQGGEQYF.

The chain joins TRBV2 to TRBJ1-2; TRBD1 might be the D (5 bases). The CDR3 totals 12 residues. V shed 7 bases and J shed 3 bases, with 9 bases lying between them. Looked up from germline, CDR1 is SNHLY and CDR2 is FYNNEI. DNA for the CDR3: TGTGCCAGCACGGGGGATGACTATGGCTACACCTTC. Residues: CASTGDDYGYTF.

The rearrangement links TRBV10-3 to TRBJ2-1; 8 nucleotides agree with TRBD2. Germline V CDR1 and CDR2: ENHRY, SYGVKD. The CDR3 length is 19 residues. J gave up 5 bases and V 3 bases, and 18 bases lay outside the gene matches. CDR3 in DNA: TGTGCCATCAGTGAATTCCCCCGGACTAGCCCGAATCCGGACAATGAGCAGTTCTTC. This gives the protein CAISEFPRTSPNPDNEQFF.

This sequence joins TRBV20-1 and TRBJ1-1; D not resolved. The CDR3 sequence is 10 residues long. Trimming shortened V by 8 bases and J by 4 bases, and 8 bases separated the two germline ends. Germline-derived CDR1 and CDR2 are DFQATT and SNEGSKA (reference sequence). The DNA for the CDR3 is TGCAGTACATCGGGCACTGAAGCTTTCTTT. Protein: CSTSGTEAFF.